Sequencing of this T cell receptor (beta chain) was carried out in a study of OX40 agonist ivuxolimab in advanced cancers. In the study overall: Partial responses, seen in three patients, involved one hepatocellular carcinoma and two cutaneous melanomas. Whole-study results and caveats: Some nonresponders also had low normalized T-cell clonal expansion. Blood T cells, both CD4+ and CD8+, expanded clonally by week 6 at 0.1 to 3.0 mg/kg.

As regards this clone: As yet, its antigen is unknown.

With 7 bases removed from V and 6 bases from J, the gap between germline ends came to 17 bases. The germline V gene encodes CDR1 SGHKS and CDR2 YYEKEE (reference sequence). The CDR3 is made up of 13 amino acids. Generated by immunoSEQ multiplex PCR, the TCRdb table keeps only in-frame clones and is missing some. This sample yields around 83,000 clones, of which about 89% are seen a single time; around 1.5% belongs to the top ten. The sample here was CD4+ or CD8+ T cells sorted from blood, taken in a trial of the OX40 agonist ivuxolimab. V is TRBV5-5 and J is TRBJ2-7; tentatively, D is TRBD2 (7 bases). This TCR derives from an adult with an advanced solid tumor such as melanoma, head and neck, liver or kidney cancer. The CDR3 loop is CASLLGGRGEQYF. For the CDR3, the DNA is TGTGCCAGCCTACTCGGGGGGCGCGGCGAGCAGTACTTC. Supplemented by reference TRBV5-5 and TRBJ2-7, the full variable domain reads DAGVTQSPTHLIKTRGQQVTLRCSPISGHKSVSWYQQVLGQGPQFIFQYYEKEERGRGNFPDRFSARQFPNYSSELNVNALLLGDSALYLCASLLGGRGEQYFGPGTRLTVT.